Included here is one T cell receptor (beta chain) sequence, with context. The antigen is undetermined. 13 Jbeta primers and 60 Vbeta primers were used for the PCR. TCRdb's copy holds only in-frame clones and misses some; the assay was immunoSEQ multiplex PCR. The sample lists 110,000 or so clones, roughly 79% seen once, with 2% to 2.5% in the top ten. The data originate from a study of cytomegalovirus exposure and HLA in healthy donors. Study-wide points: Indistinguishable V segments, including TRBV6-2 and TRBV6-3, were excluded. Per a later analysis, HLA-associated TCR beta chains showed more clonal expansion than other, equally common TCR beta chains. Later analysis showed TCR association rates varying by HLA locus, highest for DRB1 and lowest for HLA-C. The study put around 180 TCR beta chains on its list as cytomegalovirus-associated.

Per germline, CDR1 SNHLY and CDR2 FYNNEI. V was pared by 2 bases and J by 9 bases, with 9 bases between. This CDR3 region has 12 residues. The sequenced sample was PBMCs. This clonotype originated in a woman aged 40 to 49 in good health and CMV-seronegative. The rearrangement links TRBV2 to TRBJ2-3; D perhaps matches TRBD1 (5 bases). Written as DNA, the CDR3 is TGTGCCAGCAGTGAACAGGGAAGGACGCAGTATTTT. Its translation: CASSEQGRTQYF.